The 20 T cell receptor beta chains presented below share a single source sample, sequenced in a study of shared clonotypes between healthy human individuals. Sequencing used immunoSEQ multiplex PCR; TCRdb keeps in-frame clones, though not all of them. In the table there are hundreds of thousands of clones, 74% of which are singletons. The sequencing input was memory CD4+ T cells sorted from blood. Sample subset: CD45RA-negative fraction. The origin of the receptors is a woman in her twenties or thirties in good health.

This sequence joins TRBV28 and TRBJ2-3, with D tentatively TRBD2 (5 bases). Trimming took 4 bases from V and 0 from J, leaving 14 bases between them. This CDR3 is built from 16 residues. Germline lookup yields CDR1 MDHEN and CDR2 SYDVKM. The CDR3 sequence is CASSSAADPSTDTQYF. In DNA, the CDR3 is TGTGCCAGCAGTTCCGCAGCGGACCCTAGCACAGATACGCAGTATTTT.

The J gene is TRBJ2-3, the V gene TRBV4-1; D not certain. The CDR3 runs 20 residues. Germline V gene sequence: CDR1 MGHRA, CDR2 YSYEKL. Trimming stripped 7 bases from V and 0 bases from J, with 29 bases between. The CDR3 sequence is CASTRLPRFSVGSSTDTQYF. CDR3 nucleotide sequence: TGCGCCAGCACCCGACTCCCCCGTTTTTCGGTTGGCTCTAGCACAGATACGCAGTATTTT.

This clone was detected only once. The chain joins TRBV11-3 to TRBJ2-7; 7 bases match TRBD2. The length of the CDR3 is 13 residues. Looked up from germline, CDR1 is SGHNT and CDR2 is YENEEA. V shed 3 bases and J 6 bases; nucleotides not matched to a gene: 5. This CDR3 reads CASSFVSGFEQYF. DNA of the CDR3: TGTGCCAGCAGCTTTGTTAGCGGGTTCGAGCAGTACTTC. Full variable domain (remainder filled in from reference TRBV11-3 and TRBJ2-7): EAGVVQSPRYKIIEKKQPVAFWCNPISGHNTLYWYLQNLGQGPELLIRYENEEAVDDSQLPKDRFSAERLKGVDSTLKIQPAELGDSAVYLCASSFVSGFEQYFGPGTRLTVT.

The chain employs TRBV6-5 and TRBJ1-1; D may be TRBD1 (5 bases). The CDR3 runs 14 residues. The germline gives CDR1 MNHEY, CDR2 SVGAGI. Trimming removed 2 bases from V and 5 bases from J, with 12 bases in between. The CDR3 sequence is CASSYQGMGTEAFF. As DNA, the CDR3 is TGTGCCAGCAGTTACCAGGGAATGGGAACTGAAGCTTTCTTT.

The table lists this clone with many counts. The rearrangement joins TRBV7-2 to TRBJ2-1; possibly TRBD1 for D (6 bases). Germline V gene lookup returns CDR1 SGHTA and CDR2 FQGNSA. The CDR3 totals 13 residues. V shed 3 bases and J shed 9 bases, with 12 bases lying between them. The CDR3 spells CASSFPPRGEQFF. The CDR3 DNA sequence: TGTGCCAGCAGCTTCCCTCCCAGGGGTGAGCAGTTCTTC. Looking up the rest from reference TRBV7-2 and TRBJ2-1 gives the full variable domain: GAGVSQSPSNKVTEKGKDVELRCDPISGHTALYWYRQSLGQGLEFLIYFQGNSAPDKSGLPSDRFSAERTGGSVSTLTIQRTQQEDSAVYLCASSFPPRGEQFFGPGTRLTVL.

The J gene is TRBJ2-7, the V gene TRBV10-2; D gene uncertain. Trimming pared 7 bases from V and 3 bases from J, leaving 16 bases between. This CDR3 contains 14 residues. Germline lookup yields CDR1 WSHSY and CDR2 SAAADI. The CDR3 bases are TGCGCCAGCACTCCATCGGCCTATTTCTACGAGCAGTACTTC. Translated: CASTPSAYFYEQYF.

As to this clone: The sample has other DNA sequences that encode this CDR3 too. The CDR3 sequence: CASSYSGGNQPQHF. CDR3 coding DNA: TGTGCCAGCAGTTATTCCGGGGGCAATCAGCCCCAGCATTTT. The chain has TRBV6-6 and TRBJ1-5; no definite D call. Germline-derived CDR1 and CDR2 are MNHNY and SVGAGI (reference sequence). Trimming shortened V by 3 bases and J by 2 bases, and 8 bases separated the two germline ends. The CDR3 runs to 14 residues.

The rearrangement joins TRBV7-2 to TRBJ2-5; D possibly uses TRBD1 or TRBD2 (5 bases each). The DNA end is a closer match to TRBJ2-7, so the J assignment may be wrong. Germline CDR1 is SGHTA and CDR2 is FQGNSA. The CDR3 is 14 amino acids. CDR3 in amino acids: CASSLGRSSYEQYF. The CDR3 coding sequence is TGTGCCAGCAGCTTGGGACGCAGCTCCTACGAGCAGTACTTC.

There are a few counts of this clone. V usage is TRBV28 and J usage is TRBJ1-2; 7 positions match TRBD1. The ends lost 8 bases at V and 2 bases at J; junction bases unmatched: 8. Germline V gene lookup returns CDR1 MDHEN and CDR2 SYDVKM. The CDR3 consists of 14 residues. CDR3 region: CASYTTTGNYGYTF. The CDR3 coding sequence is TGTGCCAGCTATACCACGACAGGGAACTATGGCTACACCTTC.

J is TRBJ2-5 and V is TRBV7-9; D is perhaps TRBD1 (6 bases). The V end was cut by 5 bases, the J end by 2 bases, with 15 bases between. The germline V gene encodes CDR1 SEHNR and CDR2 FQNEAQ (reference sequence). The CDR3 loop spans 15 amino acids. The CDR3 DNA follows: TGTGCCAGCAGCCCCCGGGGACATTTACAAGAGACCCAGTACTTC. It codes for CASSPRGHLQETQYF.

CDR3 residues: CASSGIRGRPNTEAFF. The CDR3 bases are TGTGCCAGCAGTGGGATTCGGGGACGGCCGAACACTGAAGCTTTCTTT. V usage is TRBV27 and J usage is TRBJ1-1; TRBD1 is a possible D gene (5 bases). V was shortened by 5 bases and J by 1 base, with 17 bases between the two germline ends. Germline V gene lookup returns CDR1 MNHEY and CDR2 SMNVEV (reference sequence). The CDR3 spans 16 residues.

In regard to this clone: Within the sample, other DNA sequences also encode this same CDR3. The CDR3 nucleotides read TGTGCCAGCAGCTTGAGAGGCAGCACAGATACGCAGTATTTT. It codes for CASSLRGSTDTQYF. The chain recombines TRBV5-4 with TRBJ2-3; D is ambiguous. Trimming stripped 1 base from V and 0 bases from J, with 6 bases between. The CDR3 is 14 residues long. The germline V gene encodes CDR1 SGHNT and CDR2 YYREEE (reference sequence).

This chain joins TRBV4-1 and TRBJ2-3; possible D gene TRBD2, 5 bases. CDR3 length: 13 amino acids. The germline gives CDR1 MGHRA, CDR2 YSYEKL. V lost 0 bases to trimming and J lost 8 bases, with 9 bases between them. CDR3 DNA: TGCGCCAGCAGCCAAGAGGGAGTAGGTACGCAGTATTTT. This gives the protein CASSQEGVGTQYF.

The DNA for the CDR3 is TGTGCCAGCAGCTCCACGGGACAGAACACCGGGGAGCTGTTTTTT. It yields the protein CASSSTGQNTGELFF. The V and J genes are TRBV5-5 and TRBJ2-2; TRBD1 might be the D (6 bases). Germline CDR1 is SGHKS and CDR2 is YYEKEE (reference sequence). Trimming cost V 3 bases and J 1 base, with 10 bases left between them. The CDR3 totals 15 residues.

The V and J genes are TRBV25-1 and TRBJ2-5; no clear D. The tail of the sequence fits TRBJ2-7 better, so the J call may be wrong. CDR3 length equals 11 residues. Germline CDR1 and CDR2: MGHDK and SYGVNS. The CDR3 here is CASSGANEQYF. The CDR3 region has the DNA TGTGCCAGCAGTGGCGCCAACGAGCAGTACTTC.

About this clone: A far more abundant clone sits one base away, making this likely a read error. Other nucleotide sequences in the sample specify the same CDR3. The V and J genes are TRBV6-5 and TRBJ2-7; D may correspond to TRBD1 or TRBD2 (5 bases each). CDR3 length: 15 amino acids. Germline V gene data show CDR1 as MNHEY and CDR2 as SVGAGI. Trimming pared 2 bases from V and 3 bases from J, leaving 14 bases between. The CDR3 here is CASSYTGGLGYEQYF. DNA for the CDR3: TGTGCCAGCAGTTACACTGGGGGTCTAGGCTACGAGCAGTACTTC.

CDR3 sequence: CASSYGSSGKAYNEQFF. In nucleotides, the CDR3 is TGTGCCAGCAGCTACGGGTCCAGCGGGAAAGCCTACAATGAGCAGTTCTTC. The chain recombines TRBV11-2 with TRBJ2-1; TRBD2 agrees at 7 bases. The junction had 11 bases not matched to a gene; V was cut back by 4 bases and J by 2 bases. Germline-derived CDR1 and CDR2 are SGHAT and FQNNGV. CDR3 length: 17 residues. Looking up the rest from reference TRBV11-2 and TRBJ2-1 gives the full variable domain: EAGVAQSPRYKIIEKRQSVAFWCNPISGHATLYWYQQILGQGPKLLIQFQNNGVVDDSQLPKDRFSAERLKGVDSTLKIQPAKLEDSAVYLCASSYGSSGKAYNEQFFGPGTRLTVL.

Comments on this clone: With a much larger clone just one base away, this may be a read error. The same CDR3 is also encoded by other DNA sequences in this sample. The rearrangement joins TRBV27 to TRBJ2-1, with D unclear. Germline assignment: CDR1 MNHEY and CDR2 SMNVEV (reference sequence). The CDR3 contains 11 residues. Trimming removed 3 bases from V and 3 bases from J, with 0 bases in between. CDR3 protein: CASSFYNEQFF. The CDR3 bases are TGTGCCAGCAGTTTCTACAATGAGCAGTTCTTC.

CDR3 protein: CAWRRYDRDYGYTF. The CDR3 nucleotides read TGTGCCTGGAGACGATATGACAGGGACTATGGCTACACCTTC. The chain joins TRBV30 to TRBJ1-2, with 7 bases matching TRBD1. The CDR3 spans 14 residues. Trimming removed 3 bases from V and 3 bases from J; junction bases left unmatched: 7. CDR1 GTSNPN and CDR2 SVGIG come from the germline V gene (reference sequence).

This chain uses TRBV6-5 with TRBJ2-2; the D is unclear. The V gene lost 2 bases and the J gene lost 0 bases, with 4 bases spanning the gap. The CDR3 has 14 amino acids. CDR1 and CDR2 from the germline V gene are MNHEY and SVGAGI. Written as DNA, the CDR3 is TGTGCCAGCAGTTACAGGGCGAACACCGGGGAGCTGTTTTTT. This encodes CASSYRANTGELFF.